One sample yielded the 28 T cell receptor beta chains listed below, sequenced in a study of cytomegalovirus exposure and HLA in healthy donors. PCR was performed using 60 Vbeta and 13 Jbeta primers. Libraries were prepared by immunoSEQ multiplex PCR; TCRdb keeps only in-frame clonotypes and omits some of them. The sample records around 160,000 clones, almost 80% being singletons. Input material: PBMCs. The receptors derive from a man aged 50-59 years in good health and CMV-seropositive.

The V call is TRBV7-9, the J call TRBJ2-1, with D tentatively TRBD1 (5 bases). This CDR3 region has 16 residues. Germline V CDR1 and CDR2: SEHNR, FQNEAQ (reference sequence). V was clipped by 5 bases and J by 0 bases, with 14 bases between them. CDR3 in amino acids: CASSPRSDSSYNEQFF. The CDR3 DNA follows: TGTGCCAGCAGCCCTCGAAGTGACAGCTCCTACAATGAGCAGTTCTTC.

The chain has TRBV5-6 and TRBJ2-2; the D is unclear. This CDR3 has 12 amino acids. V was shortened by 2 bases and J by 4 bases, with 3 bases between the two germline ends. Germline-derived CDR1 and CDR2 are SGHDT and YYEEEE. The CDR3 bases are TGTGCCAGCAGCTTCGGCACCGGGGAGCTGTTTTTT. This sequence encodes CASSFGTGELFF.

The chain carries TRBV11-2 and TRBJ2-2, with a weak D call TRBD2 (6 bases). V gave up 3 bases and J gave up 5 bases, with 16 bases separating them. This CDR3 is built from 16 residues. Germline V CDR1 and CDR2: SGHAT, FQNNGV. The CDR3 sequence is CASSLAGGGRTGELFF. As DNA, the CDR3 is TGTGCCAGCAGCTTGGCTGGTGGAGGGCGGACCGGGGAGCTGTTTTTT.

The chain uses TRBV19 and TRBJ2-3; 8 positions agree with TRBD2. After removal of 6 bases from V and 0 bases from J, the junction contained 11 bases not matched to a gene. CDR3 length: 17 amino acids. The V gene's germline CDR1 is LNHDA and CDR2 SQIVND (reference sequence). CDR3: CASSPKPTSASTDTQYF. DNA of the CDR3: TGTGCCAGTAGCCCGAAACCGACTAGCGCGAGCACAGATACGCAGTATTTT.

This chain links TRBV2 with TRBJ2-2; TRBD2 agrees at 10 bases. The CDR3 consists of 15 residues. Losses at the gene ends were 3 bases for V and 6 bases for J; bases not matched to a gene: 4. Germline lookup yields CDR1 SNHLY and CDR2 FYNNEI. For the CDR3, the DNA is TGTGCCAGCAGTGAGGAGCGGGGGGGCCCCGGGGAGCTGTTTTTT. Its translation: CASSEERGGPGELFF. The variable domain in full, with the rest retrieved from reference TRBV2 and TRBJ2-2, is EPEVTQTPSHQVTQMGQEVILRCVPISNHLYFYWYRQILGQKVEFLVSFYNNEISEKSEIFDDQFSVERPDGSNFTLKIRSTKLEDSAMYFCASSEERGGPGELFFGEGSRLTVL.

The rearrangement uses TRBV6-5 and TRBJ2-5, with 8 bases fitting TRBD2. Gene TRBJ2-7 matches the end of the DNA better, so the J call may be wrong. This CDR3 has 14 residues. Per the germline V gene, CDR1 is MNHEY and CDR2 is SVGAGI. CDR3 residues: CASTSGGISYEQYF. The CDR3, as DNA: TGTGCCAGCACCTCGGGGGGGATCTCCTACGAGCAGTACTTC.

J is TRBJ2-5 and V is TRBV13, with 9 bases identical to TRBD2. Germline trimming cut 7 bases from V and 5 bases from J; bases unmatched to any gene: 20. CDR1 and CDR2 from the germline V gene are PRHDT and FYEKMQ (reference sequence). The CDR3 length is 18 residues. DNA for the CDR3: TGTGCCAGCACCGATAACAGTGGACTAGCGTTCGGGATGGAGACCCAGTACTTC. It yields the protein CASTDNSGLAFGMETQYF. The variable domain in full, with the rest retrieved from reference TRBV13 and TRBJ2-5, is AAGVIQSPRHLIKEKRETATLKCYPIPRHDTVYWYQQGPGQDPQFLISFYEKMQSDKGSIPDRFSAQQFSDYHSELNMSSLELGDSALYFCASTDNSGLAFGMETQYFGPGTRLLVL.

The chain recombines TRBV7-9 with TRBJ2-5, with TRBD1 matching 8 bases. CDR1 is SEHNR, CDR2 FQNEAQ, per germline (reference sequence). This CDR3 spans 16 amino acids. V lost 2 bases to trimming and J lost 5 bases; unmatched junction nucleotides: 10. The CDR3 DNA reads as TGTGCCAGCAGCTTATGGACAGGGAGGCGGCGGGAGACCCAGTACTTC. As protein: CASSLWTGRRRETQYF. Based on the CDR3 plus reference TRBV7-9 and TRBJ2-5, the full variable domain is DTGVSQNPRHKITKRGQNVTFRCDPISEHNRLYWYRQTLGQGPEFLTYFQNEAQLEKSRLLSDRFSAERPKGSFSTLEIQRTEQGDSAMYLCASSLWTGRRRETQYFGPGTRLLVL.

The V gene is TRBV6-5, the J gene TRBJ1-2, with TRBD1 matching 7 bases. Germline V gene sequence: CDR1 MNHEY, CDR2 SVGAGI. This CDR3 is built from 14 residues. The trim removed 4 bases at V and 6 bases at J, leaving 8 bases unmatched. CDR3 coding DNA: TGTGCCAGCAGTTTTATTGGACAGGCCCATGGCTACACCTTC. Translation: CASSFIGQAHGYTF.

This clone was observed a single time. CDR3 protein: CASSQAGSYGYTF. CDR3 coding DNA: TGTGCCAGCAGCCAGGCGGGTTCCTATGGCTACACCTTC. The rearrangement uses TRBV7-9 and TRBJ1-2; no clear D. Trimming stripped 5 bases from V and 4 bases from J, with 11 bases between. The germline V gene encodes CDR1 SEHNR and CDR2 FQNEAQ (reference sequence). The CDR3 contains 13 residues.

The rearrangement uses TRBV6-1 and TRBJ2-1; 11 bases agree with TRBD2. This CDR3 region has 16 residues. Germline CDR1 and CDR2: MNHNS and SASEGT. The junction had 4 bases not matched to a gene; V was cut back by 3 bases and J by 3 bases. The CDR3 region has the DNA TGTGCCAGCAGTGAGATCGGACTAGCGGGCTACAATGAGCAGTTCTTC. Its protein is CASSEIGLAGYNEQFF.

The rearrangement uses TRBV30 and TRBJ1-1; 10 nucleotides line up with TRBD1. Germline CDR1 reads GTSNPN; CDR2 reads SVGIG (reference sequence). This CDR3 has 14 residues. J lost 3 bases, V lost 4 bases, and 5 bases had no gene match. CDR3: CAWTTGTGDTEAFF. CDR3 in DNA: TGTGCCTGGACGACCGGGACAGGGGACACTGAAGCTTTCTTT.

The chain joins TRBV7-2 to TRBJ2-1; D not certain. The germline gives CDR1 SGHTA, CDR2 FQGNSA. The CDR3 consists of 15 residues. Trimming left V 1 base short and J 4 bases short, with 11 bases between. The CDR3, as DNA: TGTGCCAGCAGCTTAGAGCTTACCGCTTACAATGAGCAGTTCTTC. This sequence encodes CASSLELTAYNEQFF.

This rearrangement joins TRBV4-1 to TRBJ1-2; 11 nucleotides align to TRBD1. The CDR3 has 17 amino acids. V was pared by 0 bases and J by 6 bases, with 9 bases of the junction left unmatched. Germline CDR1 reads MGHRA; CDR2 reads YSYEKL. The CDR3 bases are TGCGCCAGCAGCCAAGAGAGTGGACAGGGGGCATTCAATGGCTACACCTTC. Translated, it gives CASSQESGQGAFNGYTF.

The chain links TRBV5-1 to TRBJ2-7, with unresolved D. Germline V gives CDR1 SGHRS, CDR2 YFSETQ. The CDR3 spans 14 residues. V was trimmed by 1 base and J by 0 bases, leaving 8 bases between them. CDR3 sequence reads: CASSLLYYSYEQYF. CDR3 bases: TGCGCCAGCAGCTTGTTGTACTACTCCTACGAGCAGTACTTC.

This chain joins TRBV7-9 and TRBJ2-7, with D tentatively TRBD2 (6 bases). V dropped 5 bases and J dropped 2 bases, with 16 bases sitting between them. The CDR3 extends over 15 amino acids. Germline CDR1 reads SEHNR; CDR2 reads FQNEAQ (reference sequence). The CDR3 nucleotides are TGTGCCAGCAGCCCCCTGGATGGAGGGCCCTACGAGCAGTACTTC. Residues: CASSPLDGGPYEQYF.

The rearrangement links TRBV11-2 to TRBJ1-2, with TRBD1 matching over 7 bases. V lost 5 bases to trimming and J lost 8 bases; unmatched junction nucleotides: 26. The CDR3 has 19 residues. Germline CDR1 and CDR2: SGHAT and FQNNGV. The CDR3 reads CASSAHLIISNDRAMGYTF. The CDR3 nucleotides read TGTGCCAGCAGCGCCCACCTTATAATATCTAACGACAGGGCGATGGGCTACACCTTC. The full variable domain, with the rest looked up from reference TRBV11-2 and TRBJ1-2, is EAGVAQSPRYKIIEKRQSVAFWCNPISGHATLYWYQQILGQGPKLLIQFQNNGVVDDSQLPKDRFSAERLKGVDSTLKIQPAKLEDSAVYLCASSAHLIISNDRAMGYTFGSGTRLTVV.

The chain is built from TRBV6-5 and TRBJ1-2; 8 bases are shared with TRBD1. The CDR3 loop spans 14 amino acids. Trimming at V came to 10 bases and at J to 3 bases, leaving 10 bases not matched to a gene. Germline lookup yields CDR1 MNHEY and CDR2 SVGAGI. The CDR3 reads CATIPGGRDYGYTF. The CDR3, as DNA: TGTGCCACAATTCCAGGGGGCCGGGACTATGGCTACACCTTC.

The chain recombines TRBV2 with TRBJ1-5; maybe TRBD1 (6 bases). CDR3 length equals 16 residues. Germline V CDR1 and CDR2: SNHLY, FYNNEI. The germline V and J ends were trimmed by 7 bases and 0 bases, with 16 bases remaining between them. This CDR3 reads CASKDTGTYSNQPQHF. The CDR3 DNA follows: TGTGCCAGCAAGGACACAGGGACCTATAGCAATCAGCCCCAGCATTTT.

The CDR3 sequence: CASSLEGLGAQAGYTF. The CDR3 DNA follows: TGTGCCAGCAGCTTAGAAGGTCTGGGGGCGCAGGCTGGCTACACCTTC. The V gene is TRBV7-9, the J gene TRBJ1-2; maybe TRBD1 (6 bases). With 1 base removed from V and 7 bases from J, the gap between germline ends came to 19 bases. Germline V gene data show CDR1 as SEHNR and CDR2 as FQNEAQ (reference sequence). The CDR3 has 16 residues.

The chain employs TRBV5-4 and TRBJ2-1, with D possibly TRBD2 on 7 matching bases. The CDR3 consists of 14 residues. Between the trimmed V and J ends, which lost 5 bases and 6 bases, there was a span of 15 bases. Germline loops: CDR1 SGHNT, CDR2 YYREEE (reference sequence). The CDR3 reads CASRYSGGLNEQFF. DNA of the CDR3: TGTGCCAGCAGATACTCCGGGGGGCTCAATGAGCAGTTCTTC.

The V and J genes are TRBV9 and TRBJ1-2; D not resolved. The CDR3 loop spans 15 amino acids. V was trimmed by 0 bases and J by 4 bases, leaving 13 bases between them. Germline V lookup: CDR1 SGDLS, CDR2 YYNGEE. The CDR3 region has the DNA TGTGCCAGCAGCGTAGGGAGGCACTCGAGCTATGGCTACACCTTC. Protein: CASSVGRHSSYGYTF.

The rearrangement uses TRBV10-3 and TRBJ2-3, with D possibly TRBD1 on 5 matching bases. Germline loops: CDR1 ENHRY, CDR2 SYGVKD. This CDR3 comprises 14 residues. Trimming pared 0 bases from V and 6 bases from J, leaving 10 bases between. The CDR3 sequence: CAISESSRADTQYF. CDR3 sequence (DNA): TGTGCCATCAGTGAGTCGTCCAGGGCCGATACGCAGTATTTT.

Remarks on this clone: A junction boundary mismatches the germline segment, possibly from a read error. This chain links TRBV7-9 with TRBJ1-2; the D gene is possibly TRBD1 (6 bases). The CDR3 spans 12 residues. Per the germline V gene, CDR1 is SEHNR and CDR2 is FQNEAQ (reference sequence). The CDR3 reads CSSSLGRGGYTF. The CDR3, as DNA: TGTTCCAGCAGCTTAGGCAGGGGTGGCTACACCTTC.

The chain combines TRBV10-2 with TRBJ2-3, with D perhaps TRBD2 (5 bases). V dropped 7 bases and J dropped 2 bases, with 13 bases sitting between them. The CDR3 is 14 residues long. The germline V gene encodes CDR1 WSHSY and CDR2 SAAADI. The CDR3 spells CASTSGIPTDTQYF. The DNA of the CDR3 is TGCGCCAGCACCTCCGGGATTCCCACAGATACGCAGTATTTT.

The CDR3 nucleotides read TGCGCCAGCAGCTGGTACAGGGGGTACGGAAACAATGAGCAGTTCTTC. Translated: CASSWYRGYGNNEQFF. The chain recombines TRBV5-1 with TRBJ2-1; 8 nucleotides agree with TRBD1. V lost 3 bases to trimming and J lost 5 bases; unmatched junction nucleotides: 10. The CDR3 is 16 residues long. Germline CDR1 SGHRS, CDR2 YFSETQ.

This chain connects TRBV6-6 to TRBJ2-5; TRBD2 matches 10 bases. The CDR3 runs 15 residues. With 2 bases clipped from V and 3 bases from J, the junction kept 3 bases outside the gene matches. Germline-derived CDR1 and CDR2 are MNHNY and SVGAGI (reference sequence). CDR3 residues: CASSYRLAGEETQYF. The CDR3 bases are TGTGCCAGCAGTTACCGGCTAGCGGGGGAAGAGACCCAGTACTTC.

V and J are TRBV2 and TRBJ1-2; 7 nucleotides match TRBD1. V lost 6 bases to trimming and J lost 3 bases; unmatched junction nucleotides: 10. The CDR3 sequence is 15 residues long. Germline-derived CDR1 and CDR2 are SNHLY and FYNNEI. The CDR3 region has the DNA TGTGCCAGCAGAGTAGATGGGGACAGTGACTATGGCTACACCTTC. Translating it yields CASRVDGDSDYGYTF.